The source of this T cell receptor (beta chain) is a study of read filtering for tumor transcriptome and immune sequencing. The library was built from around 400 ng RNA with molecular barcoded adaptors for alpha/delta and beta/gamma chains. TCRdb reprocessed the reads with MiXCR, giving one entry per CDR3 protein. The sample holds 50,000 or so distinct CDR3 sequences, about 12% seen once. The V gene lost 6 bases and the J gene lost 6 bases, with 11 bases spanning the gap. The CDR3 contains 12 residues. The sequencing input was a population of CD138-negative cells sorted from bone marrow. The TCR sequence derives from a donor aged 40 or older with multiple myeloma. The chain uses TRBV12-3 or TRBV12-4 and TRBJ1-1, with D perhaps TRBD1 (5 bases). CDR3 DNA: TGTGCCAGCAGACCAGGGTGGTCTGAAGCTTTCTTT. Residues: CASRPGWSEAFF.